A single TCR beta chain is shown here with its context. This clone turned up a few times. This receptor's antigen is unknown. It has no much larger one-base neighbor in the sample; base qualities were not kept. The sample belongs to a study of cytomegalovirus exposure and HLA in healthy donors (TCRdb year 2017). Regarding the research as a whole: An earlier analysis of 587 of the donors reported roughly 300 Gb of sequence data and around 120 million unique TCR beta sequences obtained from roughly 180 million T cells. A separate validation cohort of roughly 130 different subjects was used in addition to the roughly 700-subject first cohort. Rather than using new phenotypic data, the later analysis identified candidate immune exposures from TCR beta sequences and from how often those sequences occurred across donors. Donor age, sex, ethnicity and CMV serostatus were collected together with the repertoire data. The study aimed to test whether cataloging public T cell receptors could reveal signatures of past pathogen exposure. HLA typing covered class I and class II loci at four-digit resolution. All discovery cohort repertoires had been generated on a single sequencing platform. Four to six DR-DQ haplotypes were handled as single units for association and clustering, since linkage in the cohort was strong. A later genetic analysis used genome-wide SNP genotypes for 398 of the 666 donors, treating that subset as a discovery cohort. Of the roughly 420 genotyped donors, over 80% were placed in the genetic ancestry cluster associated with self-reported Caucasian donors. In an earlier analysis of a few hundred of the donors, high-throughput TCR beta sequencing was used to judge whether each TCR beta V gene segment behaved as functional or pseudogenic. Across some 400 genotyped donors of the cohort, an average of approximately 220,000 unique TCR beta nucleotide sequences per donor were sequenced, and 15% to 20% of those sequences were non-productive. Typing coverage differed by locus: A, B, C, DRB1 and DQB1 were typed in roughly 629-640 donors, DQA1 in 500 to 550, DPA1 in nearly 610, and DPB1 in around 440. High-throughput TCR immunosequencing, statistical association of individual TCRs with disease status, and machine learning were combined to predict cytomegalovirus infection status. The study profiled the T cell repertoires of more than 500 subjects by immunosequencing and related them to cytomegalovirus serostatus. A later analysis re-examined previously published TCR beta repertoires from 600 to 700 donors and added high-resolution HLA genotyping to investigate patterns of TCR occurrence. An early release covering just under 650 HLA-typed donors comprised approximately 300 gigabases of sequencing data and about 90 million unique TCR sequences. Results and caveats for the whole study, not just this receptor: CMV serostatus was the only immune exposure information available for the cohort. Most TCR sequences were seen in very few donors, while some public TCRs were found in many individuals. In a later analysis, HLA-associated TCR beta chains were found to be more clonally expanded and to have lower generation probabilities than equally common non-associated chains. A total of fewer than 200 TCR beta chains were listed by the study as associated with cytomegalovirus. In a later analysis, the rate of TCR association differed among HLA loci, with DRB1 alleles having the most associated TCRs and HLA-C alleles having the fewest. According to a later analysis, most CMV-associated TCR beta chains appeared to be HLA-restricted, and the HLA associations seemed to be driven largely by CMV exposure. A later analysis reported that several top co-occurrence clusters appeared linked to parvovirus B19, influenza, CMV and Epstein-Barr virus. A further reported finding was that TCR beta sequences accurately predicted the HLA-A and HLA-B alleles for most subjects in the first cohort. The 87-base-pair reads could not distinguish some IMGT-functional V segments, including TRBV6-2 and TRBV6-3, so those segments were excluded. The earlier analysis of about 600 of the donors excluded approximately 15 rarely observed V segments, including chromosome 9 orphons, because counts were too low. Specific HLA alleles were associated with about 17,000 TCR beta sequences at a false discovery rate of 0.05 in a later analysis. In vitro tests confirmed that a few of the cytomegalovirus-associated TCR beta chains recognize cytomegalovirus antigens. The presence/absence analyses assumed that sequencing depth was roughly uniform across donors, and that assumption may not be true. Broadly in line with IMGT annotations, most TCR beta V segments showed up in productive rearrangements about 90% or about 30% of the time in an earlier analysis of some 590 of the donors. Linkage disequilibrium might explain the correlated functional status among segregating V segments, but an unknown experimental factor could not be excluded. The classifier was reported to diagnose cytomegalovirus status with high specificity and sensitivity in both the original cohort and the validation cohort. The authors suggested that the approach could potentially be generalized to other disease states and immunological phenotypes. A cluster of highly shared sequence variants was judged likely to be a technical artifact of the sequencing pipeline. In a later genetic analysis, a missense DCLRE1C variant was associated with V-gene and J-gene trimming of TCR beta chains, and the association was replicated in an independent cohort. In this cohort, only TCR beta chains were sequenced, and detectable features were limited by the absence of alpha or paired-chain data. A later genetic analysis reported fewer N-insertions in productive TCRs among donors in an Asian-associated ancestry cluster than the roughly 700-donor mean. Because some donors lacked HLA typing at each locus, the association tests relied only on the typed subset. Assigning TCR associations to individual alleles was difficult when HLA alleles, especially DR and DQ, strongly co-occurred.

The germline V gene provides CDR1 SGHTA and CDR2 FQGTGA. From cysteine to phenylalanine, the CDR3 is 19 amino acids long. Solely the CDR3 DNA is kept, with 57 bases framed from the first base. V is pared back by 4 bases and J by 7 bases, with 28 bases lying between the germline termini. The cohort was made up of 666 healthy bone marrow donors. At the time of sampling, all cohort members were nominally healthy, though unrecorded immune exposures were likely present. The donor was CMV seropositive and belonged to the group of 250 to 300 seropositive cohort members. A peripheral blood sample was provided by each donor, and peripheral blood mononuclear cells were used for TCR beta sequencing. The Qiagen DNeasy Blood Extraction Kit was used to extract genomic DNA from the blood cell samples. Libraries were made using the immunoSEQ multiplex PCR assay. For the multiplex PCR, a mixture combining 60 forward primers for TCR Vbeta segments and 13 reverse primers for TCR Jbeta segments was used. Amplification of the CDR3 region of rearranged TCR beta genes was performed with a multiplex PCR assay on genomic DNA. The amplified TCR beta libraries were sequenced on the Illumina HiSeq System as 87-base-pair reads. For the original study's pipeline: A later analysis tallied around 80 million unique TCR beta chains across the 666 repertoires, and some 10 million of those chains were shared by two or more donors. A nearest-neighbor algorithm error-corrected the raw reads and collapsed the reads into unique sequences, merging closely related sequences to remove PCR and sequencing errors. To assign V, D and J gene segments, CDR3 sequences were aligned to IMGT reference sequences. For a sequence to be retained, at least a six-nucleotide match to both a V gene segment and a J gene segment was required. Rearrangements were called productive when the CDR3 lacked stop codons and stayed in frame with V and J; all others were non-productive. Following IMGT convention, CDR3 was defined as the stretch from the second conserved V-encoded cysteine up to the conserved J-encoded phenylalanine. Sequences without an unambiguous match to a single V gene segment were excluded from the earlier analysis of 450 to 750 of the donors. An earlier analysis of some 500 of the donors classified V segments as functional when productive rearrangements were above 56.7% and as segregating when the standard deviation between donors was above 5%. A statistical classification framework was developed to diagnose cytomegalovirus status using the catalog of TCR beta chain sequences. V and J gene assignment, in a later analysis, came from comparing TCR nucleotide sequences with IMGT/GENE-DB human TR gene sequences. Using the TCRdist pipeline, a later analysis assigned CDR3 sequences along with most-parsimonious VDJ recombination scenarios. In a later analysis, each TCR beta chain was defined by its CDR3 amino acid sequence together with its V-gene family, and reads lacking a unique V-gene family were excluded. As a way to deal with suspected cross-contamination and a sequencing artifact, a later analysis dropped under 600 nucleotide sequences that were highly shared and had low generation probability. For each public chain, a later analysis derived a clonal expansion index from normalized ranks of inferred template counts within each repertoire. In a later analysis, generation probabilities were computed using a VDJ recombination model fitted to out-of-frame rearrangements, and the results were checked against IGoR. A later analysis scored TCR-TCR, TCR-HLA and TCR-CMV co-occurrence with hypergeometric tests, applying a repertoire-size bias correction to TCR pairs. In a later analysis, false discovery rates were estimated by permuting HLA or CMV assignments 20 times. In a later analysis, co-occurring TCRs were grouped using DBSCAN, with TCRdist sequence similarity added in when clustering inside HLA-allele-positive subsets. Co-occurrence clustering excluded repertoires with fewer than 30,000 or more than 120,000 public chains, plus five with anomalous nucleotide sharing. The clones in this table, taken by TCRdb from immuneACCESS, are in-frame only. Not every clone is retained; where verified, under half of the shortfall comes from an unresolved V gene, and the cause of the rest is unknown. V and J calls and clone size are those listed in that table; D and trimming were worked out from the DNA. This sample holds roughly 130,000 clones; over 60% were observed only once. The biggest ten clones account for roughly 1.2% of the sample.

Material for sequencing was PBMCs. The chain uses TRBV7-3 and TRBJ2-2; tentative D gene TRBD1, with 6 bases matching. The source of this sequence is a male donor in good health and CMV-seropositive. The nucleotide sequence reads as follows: TGTGCCAGCAGCTCCTCATTTGGGGAACCGGGACACCCAAGCGGGGAGCTGTTTTTT. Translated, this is CASSSSFGEPGHPSGELFF.